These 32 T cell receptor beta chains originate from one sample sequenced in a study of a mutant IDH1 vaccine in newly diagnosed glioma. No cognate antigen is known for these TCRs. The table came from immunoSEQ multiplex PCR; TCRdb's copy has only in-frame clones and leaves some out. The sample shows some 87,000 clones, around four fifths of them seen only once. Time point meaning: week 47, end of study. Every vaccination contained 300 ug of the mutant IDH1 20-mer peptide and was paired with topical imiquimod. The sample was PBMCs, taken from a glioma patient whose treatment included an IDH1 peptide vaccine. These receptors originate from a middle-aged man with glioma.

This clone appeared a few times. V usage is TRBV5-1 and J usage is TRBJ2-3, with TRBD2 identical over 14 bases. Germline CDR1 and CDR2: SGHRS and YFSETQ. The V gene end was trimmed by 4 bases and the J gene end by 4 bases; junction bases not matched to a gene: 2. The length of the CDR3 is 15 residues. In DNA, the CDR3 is TGCGCCAGCAGCCCGGGACTAGCGGGGGCAGATACGCAGTATTTT. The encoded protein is CASSPGLAGADTQYF.

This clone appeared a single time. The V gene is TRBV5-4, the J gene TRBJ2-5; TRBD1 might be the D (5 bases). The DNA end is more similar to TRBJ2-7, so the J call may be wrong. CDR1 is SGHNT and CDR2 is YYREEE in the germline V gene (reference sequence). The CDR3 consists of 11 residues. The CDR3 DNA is TGTGCCAGCAGCTGGGGCGACGAGCAGTACTTC. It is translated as CASSWGDEQYF.

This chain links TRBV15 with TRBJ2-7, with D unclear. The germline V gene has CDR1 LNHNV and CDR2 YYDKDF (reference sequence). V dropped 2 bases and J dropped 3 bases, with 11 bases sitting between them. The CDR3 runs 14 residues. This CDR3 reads CATSRQVADYEQYF. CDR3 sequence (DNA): TGTGCCACCAGCAGACAGGTGGCGGACTACGAGCAGTACTTC.

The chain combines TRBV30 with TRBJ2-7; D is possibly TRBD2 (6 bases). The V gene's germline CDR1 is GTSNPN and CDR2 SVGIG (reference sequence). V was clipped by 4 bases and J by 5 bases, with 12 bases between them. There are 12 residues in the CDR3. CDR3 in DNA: TGTGCCTGGACTGGGGGGAGGAACGAGCAGTACTTC. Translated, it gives CAWTGGRNEQYF.

This chain's CDR3 is CASSAGTSGRGIQYF. For the CDR3, the DNA is TGTGCCAGCAGCGCCGGGACTAGCGGGAGGGGCATTCAGTACTTC. The chain uses TRBV7-8 and TRBJ2-4; 16 nucleotides match TRBD2. Trimming at V came to 5 bases and at J to 9 bases, leaving 4 bases not matched to a gene. Germline CDR1 SGHVS, CDR2 FQNEAQ. The CDR3 is 15 amino acids.

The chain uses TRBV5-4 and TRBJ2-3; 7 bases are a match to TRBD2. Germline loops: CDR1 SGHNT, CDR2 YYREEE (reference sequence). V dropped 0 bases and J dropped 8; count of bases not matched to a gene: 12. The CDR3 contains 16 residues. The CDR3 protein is CASSLALGGGLGTQYF. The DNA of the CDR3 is TGTGCCAGCAGCTTGGCCCTTGGGGGGGGTCTAGGTACGCAGTATTTT.

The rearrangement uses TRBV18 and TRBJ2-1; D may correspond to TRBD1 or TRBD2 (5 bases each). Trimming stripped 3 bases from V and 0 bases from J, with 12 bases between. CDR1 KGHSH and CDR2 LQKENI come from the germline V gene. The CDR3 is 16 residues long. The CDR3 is CASSPSSGSSYNEQFF. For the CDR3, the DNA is TGTGCCAGCTCACCTAGCTCAGGGAGCTCCTACAATGAGCAGTTCTTC.

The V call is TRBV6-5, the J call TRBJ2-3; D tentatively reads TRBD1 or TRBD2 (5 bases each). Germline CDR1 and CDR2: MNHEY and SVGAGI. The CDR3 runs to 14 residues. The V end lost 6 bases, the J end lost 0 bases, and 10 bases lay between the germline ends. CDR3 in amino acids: CASSRDGSTDTQYF. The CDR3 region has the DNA TGTGCCAGCAGCCGGGACGGTAGCACAGATACGCAGTATTTT.

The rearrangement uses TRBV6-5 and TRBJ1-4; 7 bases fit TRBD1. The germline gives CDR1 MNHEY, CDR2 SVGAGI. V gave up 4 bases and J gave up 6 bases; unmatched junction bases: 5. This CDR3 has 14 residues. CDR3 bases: TGTGCCAGCAGTTCCGACAGGGCTGATGAAAAACTGTTTTTT. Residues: CASSSDRADEKLFF.

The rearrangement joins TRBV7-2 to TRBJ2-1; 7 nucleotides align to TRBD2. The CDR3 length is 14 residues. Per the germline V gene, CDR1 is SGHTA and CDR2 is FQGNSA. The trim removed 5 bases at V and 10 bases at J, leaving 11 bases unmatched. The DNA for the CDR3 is TGTGCCAGCAGCCCCCTTTGGCGGGAGAGCGAGCAGTTCTTC. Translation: CASSPLWRESEQFF.

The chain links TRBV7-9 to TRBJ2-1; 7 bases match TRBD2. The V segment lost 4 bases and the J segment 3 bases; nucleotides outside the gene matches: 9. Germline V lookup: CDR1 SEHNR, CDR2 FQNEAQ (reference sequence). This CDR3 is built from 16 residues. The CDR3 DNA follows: TGTGCCAGCAGCTCCTACTCTAGCGGCGACTACAATGAGCAGTTCTTC. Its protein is CASSSYSSGDYNEQFF.

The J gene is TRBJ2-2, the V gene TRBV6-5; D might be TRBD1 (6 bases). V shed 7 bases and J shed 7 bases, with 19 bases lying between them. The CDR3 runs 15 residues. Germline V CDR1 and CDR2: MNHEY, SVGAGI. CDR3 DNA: TGTGCCAGCACCCTACGGGACATCGAGGGCGGGGAGCTGTTTTTT. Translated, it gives CASTLRDIEGGELFF.

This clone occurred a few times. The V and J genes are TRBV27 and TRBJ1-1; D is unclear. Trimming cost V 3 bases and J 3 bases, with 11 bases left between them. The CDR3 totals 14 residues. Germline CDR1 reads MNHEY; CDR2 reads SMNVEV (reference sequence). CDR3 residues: CASSFRGSDTEAFF. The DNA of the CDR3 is TGTGCCAGCAGTTTTCGAGGGTCGGACACTGAAGCTTTCTTT.

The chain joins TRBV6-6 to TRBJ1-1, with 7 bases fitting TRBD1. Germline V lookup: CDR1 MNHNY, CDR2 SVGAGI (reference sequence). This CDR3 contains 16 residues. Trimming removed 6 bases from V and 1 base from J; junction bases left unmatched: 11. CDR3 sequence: CASRPQGSKGNTEAFF. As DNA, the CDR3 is TGTGCCAGCAGGCCACAGGGGAGTAAGGGGAACACTGAAGCTTTCTTT.

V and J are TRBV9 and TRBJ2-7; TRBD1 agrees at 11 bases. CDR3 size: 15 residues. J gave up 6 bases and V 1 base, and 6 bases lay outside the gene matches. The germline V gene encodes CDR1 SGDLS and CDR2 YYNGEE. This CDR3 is CASSVRGQGASEQYF. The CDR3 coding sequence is TGTGCCAGCAGCGTAAGAGGACAGGGGGCGTCCGAGCAGTACTTC.

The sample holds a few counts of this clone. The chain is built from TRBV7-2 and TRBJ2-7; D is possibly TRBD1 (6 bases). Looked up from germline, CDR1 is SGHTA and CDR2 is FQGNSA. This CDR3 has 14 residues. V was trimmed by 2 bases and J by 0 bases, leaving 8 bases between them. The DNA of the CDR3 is TGTGCCAGCAGCTTAAAGGACAGCTCCTACGAGCAGTACTTC. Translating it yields CASSLKDSSYEQYF.

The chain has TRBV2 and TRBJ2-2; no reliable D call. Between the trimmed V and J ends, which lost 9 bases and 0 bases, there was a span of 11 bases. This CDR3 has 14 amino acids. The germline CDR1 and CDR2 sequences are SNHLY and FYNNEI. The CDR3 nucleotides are TGTGCCAGTTTTAAGGGTTCGAACACCGGGGAGCTGTTTTTT. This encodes CASFKGSNTGELFF.

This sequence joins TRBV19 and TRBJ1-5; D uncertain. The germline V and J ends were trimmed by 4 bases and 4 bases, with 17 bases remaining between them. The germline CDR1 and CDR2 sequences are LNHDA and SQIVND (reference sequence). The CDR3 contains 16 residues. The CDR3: CASSTIRLLTNQPQHF. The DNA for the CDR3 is TGTGCCAGTAGTACGATCAGGCTCTTGACTAATCAGCCCCAGCATTTT.

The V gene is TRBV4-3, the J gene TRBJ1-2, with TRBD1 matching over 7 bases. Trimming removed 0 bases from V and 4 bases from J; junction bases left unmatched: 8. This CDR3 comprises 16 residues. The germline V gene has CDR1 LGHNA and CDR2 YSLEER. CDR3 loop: CASSQDSTGFSYGYTF. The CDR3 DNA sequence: TGCGCCAGCAGCCAAGATTCGACAGGGTTCTCCTATGGCTACACCTTC.

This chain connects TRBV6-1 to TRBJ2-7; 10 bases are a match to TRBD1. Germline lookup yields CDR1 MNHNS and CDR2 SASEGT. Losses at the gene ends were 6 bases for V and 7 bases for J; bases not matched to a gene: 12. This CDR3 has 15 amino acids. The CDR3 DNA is TGTGCCAGCAGGGAGTCGGGGACAGGGGTCCGGGAGCAGTACTTC. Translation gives CASRESGTGVREQYF.

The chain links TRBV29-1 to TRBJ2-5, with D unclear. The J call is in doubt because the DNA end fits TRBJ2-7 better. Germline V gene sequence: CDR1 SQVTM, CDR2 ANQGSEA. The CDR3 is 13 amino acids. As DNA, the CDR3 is TGCAGCGTTGGCAACACCTACTCCTACGAGCAGTACTTC. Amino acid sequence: CSVGNTYSYEQYF.

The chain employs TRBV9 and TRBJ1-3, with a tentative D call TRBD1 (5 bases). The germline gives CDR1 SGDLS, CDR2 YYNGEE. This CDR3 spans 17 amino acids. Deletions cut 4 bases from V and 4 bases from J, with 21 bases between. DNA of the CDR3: TGTGCCAGCAGCCCACGGACAATATTGGGCTCAGGAAACACCATATATTTT. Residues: CASSPRTILGSGNTIYF.

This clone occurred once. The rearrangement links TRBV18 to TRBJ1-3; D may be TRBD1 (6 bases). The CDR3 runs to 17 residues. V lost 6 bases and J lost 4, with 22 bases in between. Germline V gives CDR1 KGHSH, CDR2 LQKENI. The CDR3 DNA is TGTGCCAGCTCGAGCCTCGGGGGCGCAAACTCAGGAAACACCATATATTTT. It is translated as CASSSLGGANSGNTIYF.

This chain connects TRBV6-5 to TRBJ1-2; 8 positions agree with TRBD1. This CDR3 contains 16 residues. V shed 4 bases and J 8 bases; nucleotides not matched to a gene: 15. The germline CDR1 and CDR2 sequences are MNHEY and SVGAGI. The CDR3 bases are TGTGCCAGCAGTTTAACCCTCCAAAAGGACAGGGAAGGCTACACCTTC. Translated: CASSLTLQKDREGYTF.

The DNA for the CDR3 is TGTGCCAGCAGCCAAGATTCCCAGGGCGGCATTCAGTACTTC. Protein sequence: CASSQDSQGGIQYF. The chain joins TRBV4-2 to TRBJ2-4; possibly TRBD1 for D (5 bases). The germline V gene has CDR1 LGHNA and CDR2 YNFKEQ. CDR3 length equals 14 residues. V lost 0 bases and J lost 9, with 12 bases in between.

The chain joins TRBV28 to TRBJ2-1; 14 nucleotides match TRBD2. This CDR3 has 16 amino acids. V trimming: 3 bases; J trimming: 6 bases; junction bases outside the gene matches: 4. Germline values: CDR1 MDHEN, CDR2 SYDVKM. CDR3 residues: CASSLSGLAGANEQFF. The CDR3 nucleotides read TGTGCCAGCAGTTTGTCGGGACTAGCGGGGGCCAATGAGCAGTTCTTC.

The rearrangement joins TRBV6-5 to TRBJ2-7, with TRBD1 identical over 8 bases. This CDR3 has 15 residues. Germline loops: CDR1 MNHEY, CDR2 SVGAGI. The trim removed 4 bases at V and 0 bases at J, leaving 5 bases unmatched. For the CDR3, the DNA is TGTGCCAGCAGTTTCTCAGGGGGCAGCTCCTACGAGCAGTACTTC. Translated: CASSFSGGSSYEQYF.

CDR3: CASSYELAGVPNTQYF. Written as DNA, the CDR3 is TGTGCCAGCAGTTACGAGCTAGCGGGAGTCCCCAATACGCAGTATTTT. The chain recombines TRBV6-6 with TRBJ2-3; 10 positions agree with TRBD2. Trimming took 2 bases from V and 7 from J; bases not matched to a gene: 9. Germline V CDR1 and CDR2: MNHNY, SVGAGI (reference sequence). This CDR3 comprises 16 residues.

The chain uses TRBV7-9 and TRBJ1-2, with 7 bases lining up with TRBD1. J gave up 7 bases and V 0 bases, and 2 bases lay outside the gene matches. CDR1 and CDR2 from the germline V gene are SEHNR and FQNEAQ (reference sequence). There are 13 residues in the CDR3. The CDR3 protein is CASSLAGGAGYTF. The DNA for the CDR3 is TGTGCCAGCAGCTTAGCAGGGGGCGCTGGCTACACCTTC.

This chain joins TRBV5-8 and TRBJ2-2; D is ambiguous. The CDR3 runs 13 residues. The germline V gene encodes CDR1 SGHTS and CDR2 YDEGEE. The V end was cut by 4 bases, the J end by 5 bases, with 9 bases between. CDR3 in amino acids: CASSNYLTGELFF. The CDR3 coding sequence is TGTGCCAGCAGCAACTACCTGACCGGGGAGCTGTTTTTT.

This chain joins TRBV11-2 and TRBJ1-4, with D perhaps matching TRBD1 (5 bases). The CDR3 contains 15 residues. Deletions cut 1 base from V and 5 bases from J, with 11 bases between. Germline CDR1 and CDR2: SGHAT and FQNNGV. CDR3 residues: CASSLAGGRNEKLFF. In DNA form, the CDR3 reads TGTGCCAGCAGCTTAGCTGGGGGAAGGAATGAAAAACTGTTTTTT.

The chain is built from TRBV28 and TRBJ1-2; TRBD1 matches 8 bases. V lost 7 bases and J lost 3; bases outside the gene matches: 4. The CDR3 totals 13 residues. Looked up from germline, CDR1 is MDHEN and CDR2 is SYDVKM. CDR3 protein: CASKKQGDYGYTF. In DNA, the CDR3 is TGTGCCAGCAAGAAACAGGGGGACTATGGCTACACCTTC.